This T cell receptor (beta chain) comes out of a study of preoperative IRX-2 immunotherapy in early breast cancer. Here immunoSEQ multiplex PCR was the method, and the copy in TCRdb shows in-frame clones only, minus some. The sample includes under 30,000 clones, approximately 90% of them seen just once. The ends were cut back, 2 bases at V and 2 bases at J, with 16 bases in the middle. The germline V gene encodes CDR1 SGDLS and CDR2 YYNGEE. The CDR3 totals 16 residues. As for treatment: preoperative locoregional IRX-2 cytokine immunotherapy. Samples came from a phase Ib trial of preoperative locoregional IRX-2 cytokine immunotherapy.

This receptor was taken from a human donor with breast cancer. The J gene is TRBJ2-5, the V gene TRBV9; possible D gene TRBD2, 7 bases. The sample in question was tumor tissue, obtained after IRX-2 immunotherapy. The CDR3, as DNA: TGTGCCAGCAGCGTCGCGGCGGGGGCCCAACAAGAGACCCAGTACTTC. The encoded protein is CASSVAAGAQQETQYF.